A selection of T cell receptor beta chains follows, all from one sample in a study of somatic mutations in cytotoxic T cells in rheumatoid arthritis. Repertoires were generated with immunoSEQ multiplex PCR, while TCRdb's copy carries only in-frame clones and drops some. The sample lists 3,000 to 4,500 clones; about 74% were seen once. Sequenced material: CD8+ T cells sorted from blood. Receptors were obtained from an adult with rheumatoid arthritis. CDR3s include the opening cysteine and the closing phenylalanine or tryptophan. A D gene is named only where the DNA matches it firmly. Size values are once, few and many counts, or a class for expanded clones, and some rows have none.

d_call: TRBD1; v_call: TRBV27; j_call: TRBJ1-2; clone_size: few; cdr3_aa: CASSLSGQGTYGYTF; cdr3_nt: TGTGCCAGCAGTTTATCGGGACAGGGGACCTATGGCTACACCTTC
d_call: .; v_call: TRBV7-5; j_call: TRBJ2-7; clone_size: .; cdr3_aa: CASTTDSYEQYF; cdr3_nt: TGTGCCAGCACCACAGATTCCTACGAGCAGTACTTC
d_call: .; v_call: TRBV30; j_call: TRBJ1-1; clone_size: .; cdr3_aa: CAWSVLSEAFF; cdr3_nt: TGTGCCTGGAGTGTACTCTCCGAAGCTTTCTTT
d_call: TRBD1; v_call: TRBV19; j_call: TRBJ1-1; clone_size: .; cdr3_aa: CASSMTGGNTEAFF; cdr3_nt: TGTGCCAGTAGTATGACAGGGGGGAACACTGAAGCTTTCTTT
d_call: .; v_call: TRBV12-5; j_call: TRBJ2-1; clone_size: .; cdr3_aa: CASGSTQGGNEQFF; cdr3_nt: TGTGCTAGTGGTTCCACACAAGGGGGCAATGAGCAGTTCTTC
d_call: .; v_call: TRBV13; j_call: TRBJ1-1; clone_size: .; cdr3_aa: CASSPGQGAFF; cdr3_nt: TGTGCCAGCAGCCCCGGACAAGGAGCTTTCTTT
d_call: .; v_call: TRBV19; j_call: TRBJ1-2; clone_size: .; cdr3_aa: CASTKKDYGYTF; cdr3_nt: TGTGCCAGTACTAAGAAGGACTATGGCTACACCTTC
d_call: .; v_call: TRBV4-1; j_call: TRBJ1-2; clone_size: .; cdr3_aa: CASSQVLNYGYTF; cdr3_nt: TGCGCCAGCAGCCAAGTTCTGAACTATGGCTACACCTTC
d_call: TRBD1; v_call: TRBV28; j_call: TRBJ1-2; clone_size: .; cdr3_aa: CASSPKGAPGYGYTF; cdr3_nt: TGTGCCAGCAGTCCTAAGGGGGCGCCGGGCTATGGCTACACCTTC
d_call: .; v_call: TRBV7-2; j_call: TRBJ2-5; clone_size: once; cdr3_aa: CASSFQLGGQETQYF; cdr3_nt: TGTGCCAGCAGCTTCCAGCTCGGGGGACAAGAGACCCAGTACTTC
d_call: .; v_call: TRBV2; j_call: TRBJ1-2; clone_size: few; cdr3_aa: CASSVAVLTF; cdr3_nt: TGTGCCAGCAGTGTGGCGGTCCTGACCTTC
d_call: TRBD1; v_call: TRBV12-5; j_call: TRBJ2-2; clone_size: .; cdr3_aa: CASGPWDSPWGGELFF; cdr3_nt: TGTGCTAGTGGTCCCTGGGACAGCCCGTGGGGCGGGGAGCTGTTTTTT
d_call: TRBD1; v_call: TRBV7-3; j_call: TRBJ2-7; clone_size: .; cdr3_aa: CATAQGATYEQYF; cdr3_nt: TGTGCCACCGCACAGGGGGCGACCTACGAGCAGTACTTC
d_call: TRBD2; v_call: TRBV4-1; j_call: TRBJ2-3; clone_size: .; cdr3_aa: CASSHLRSGSTDTQYF; cdr3_nt: TGCGCCAGCAGCCACTTACGTAGCGGGAGTACAGATACGCAGTATTTT
d_call: .; v_call: TRBV5-5; j_call: TRBJ1-5; clone_size: .; cdr3_aa: CASSYRPGGDHGQPQHF; cdr3_nt: TGTGCCAGCAGCTATCGTCCTGGGGGGGATCATGGTCAGCCCCAGCATTTT
d_call: TRBD1; v_call: TRBV4-2; j_call: TRBJ2-1; clone_size: .; cdr3_aa: CASRPGQGNNEQFF; cdr3_nt: TGTGCCAGCAGGCCGGGACAGGGAAACAATGAGCAGTTCTTC
d_call: .; v_call: TRBV19; j_call: TRBJ1-3; clone_size: .; cdr3_aa: CASSIRKSWSSGNTIYF; cdr3_nt: TGTGCCAGTAGTATTAGGAAAAGTTGGAGCTCTGGAAACACCATATATTTT
d_call: .; v_call: TRBV4-3; j_call: TRBJ1-2; clone_size: .; cdr3_aa: CASSPLRQGDGYTF; cdr3_nt: TGCGCCAGCAGCCCCCTCCGGCAGGGAGATGGCTACACCTTC
d_call: TRBD1; v_call: TRBV7-6; j_call: TRBJ1-1; clone_size: .; cdr3_aa: CASSRRDSLNTEAFF; cdr3_nt: TGTGCCAGCAGCCGAAGGGACAGTTTGAACACTGAAGCTTTCTTT
d_call: TRBD1; v_call: TRBV27; j_call: TRBJ1-1; clone_size: .; cdr3_aa: CASSSYRTGGITEAFF; cdr3_nt: TGTGCCAGCAGTTCCTATCGGACAGGCGGTATCACTGAAGCTTTCTTT
d_call: .; v_call: TRBV29-1; j_call: TRBJ1-2; clone_size: .; cdr3_aa: CSVDGETGNYYGYTF; cdr3_nt: TGCAGCGTTGACGGCGAAACAGGGAACTACTATGGCTACACCTTC
d_call: .; v_call: TRBV9; j_call: TRBJ2-7; clone_size: .; cdr3_aa: CASSVRPTYEQYF; cdr3_nt: TGTGCCAGCAGCGTGCGCCCCACCTACGAGCAGTACTTC